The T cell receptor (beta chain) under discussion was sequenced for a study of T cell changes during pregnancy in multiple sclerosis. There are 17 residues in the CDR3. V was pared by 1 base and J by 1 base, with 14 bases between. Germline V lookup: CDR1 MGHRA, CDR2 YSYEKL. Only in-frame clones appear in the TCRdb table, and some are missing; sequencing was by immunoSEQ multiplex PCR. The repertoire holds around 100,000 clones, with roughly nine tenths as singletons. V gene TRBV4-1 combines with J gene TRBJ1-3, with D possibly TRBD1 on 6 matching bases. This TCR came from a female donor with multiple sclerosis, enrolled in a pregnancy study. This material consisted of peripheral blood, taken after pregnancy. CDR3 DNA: TGCGCCAGCAGCCAAGGGGGCCGGACAGCGTCTGGAAACACCATATATTTT. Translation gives CASSQGGRTASGNTIYF.